These 20 T cell receptor beta chains share one sample of origin, sequenced in a study of T-cell reconstitution after alpha-beta-depleted transplantation in children (TCRdb year 2016). The library was prepared using PCR. The instrument was an Illumina HiSeq 2500. To normalize quantification of the TCRbeta repertoire, the TCR libraries were built with molecular barcoding that relied on unique molecular identifiers. Starting from the raw public reads, TCRdb applied fastp trimming at Q25, assembled clones with MiXCR and retained in-frame beta chains. For every CDR3 protein sequence, its rows merge into one entry that carries the most common genes and DNA. This sample is represented by approximately 520,000 distinct CDR3 sequences; over 9.5% of them were singletons. The ten largest clones capture 12% to 15% of the sample. Interpreted using the paper, the treatment or condition label stands for: allogeneic hematopoietic cell transplantation with graft depleted of TCRalphabeta T cells and CD19 B cells.

This material consisted of PBMCs, mostly from graft donor cells, taken 180 days after TCRalphabeta/CD19-depleted stem cell transplant. The receptors stem from a female patient aged 2-9 years who had a stem cell transplant for aplastic anemia, so the T cells may come from the graft donor.

This clonotype appeared a few times. The rearrangement joins TRBV5-1 to TRBJ2-7; 12 nucleotides line up with TRBD1. Trimming at V came to 0 bases and at J to 4 bases, leaving 11 bases not matched to a gene. This CDR3 is 18 amino acids long. The germline gives CDR1 SGHRS, CDR2 YFSETQ. The CDR3: CASSLGVSGTGGVYEQYF. For the CDR3, the DNA is TGCGCCAGCAGCTTGGGAGTTTCGGGGACAGGGGGCGTTTACGAGCAGTACTTC. Drawing the rest from reference TRBV5-1 and TRBJ2-7, the complete variable domain is KAGVTQTPRYLIKTRGQQVTLSCSPISGHRSVSWYQQTPGQGLQFLFEYFSETQRNKGNFPGRFSGRQFSNSRSEMNVSTLELGDSALYLCASSLGVSGTGGVYEQYFGPGTRLTVT.

This clonotype was detected a few times. The chain is built from TRBV4-3 and TRBJ1-2; the D is unclear. CDR3 length: 15 residues. Germline V CDR1 and CDR2: LGHNA, YSLEER. The germline V and J ends were trimmed by 1 base and 2 bases, with 11 bases remaining between them. The CDR3 region has the DNA TGCGCCAGCAGCCAAGGCCTCCAAGTGAACTATGGCTACACCTTC. This sequence encodes CASSQGLQVNYGYTF.

There are a few counts of this clonotype. The V gene is TRBV2, the J gene TRBJ2-3; D gene uncertain. CDR3 length: 16 amino acids. V lost 0 bases to trimming and J lost 6 bases, with 16 bases between them. The germline V gene has CDR1 SNHLY and CDR2 FYNNEI. In nucleotides, the CDR3 is TGTGCCAGCAGTGAAGCGCTTGGGCGAAGGTCGGATACGCAGTATTTT. It codes for CASSEALGRRSDTQYF. The whole variable domain, remainder taken from reference TRBV2 and TRBJ2-3, is EPEVTQTPSHQVTQMGQEVILRCVPISNHLYFYWYRQILGQKVEFLVSFYNNEISEKSEIFDDQFSVERPDGSNFTLKIRSTKLEDSAMYFCASSEALGRRSDTQYFGPGTRLTVL.

This chain links TRBV28 with TRBJ2-2; 11 nucleotides agree with TRBD2. V shed 8 bases and J 3 bases; nucleotides not matched to a gene: 14. CDR3 length equals 18 residues. Germline CDR1 and CDR2: MDHEN and SYDVKM. The CDR3 sequence: CASRTGTSGRVYTGELFF. The CDR3 region has the DNA TGTGCCAGCCGAACGGGGACTAGCGGACGAGTGTACACCGGGGAGCTGTTTTTT. Full variable domain (outside the CDR3, taken from reference TRBV28 and TRBJ2-2): DVKVTQSSRYLVKRTGEKVFLECVQDMDHENMFWYRQDPGLGLRLIYFSYDVKMKEKGDIPEGYSVSREKKERFSLILESASTNQTSMYLCASRTGTSGRVYTGELFFGEGSRLTVL.

This clonotype was seen many times. J is TRBJ2-7 and V is TRBV3-1, with D perhaps matching TRBD1 (6 bases). Germline loops: CDR1 LGHDT, CDR2 YNNKEL (reference sequence). Trimming cost V 7 bases and J 4 bases, with 20 bases left between them. The CDR3 is 15 residues long. This chain's CDR3 is CASTPGQGGPYEQYF. DNA for the CDR3: TGTGCCAGCACACCGGGTCAAGGGGGACCTTACGAGCAGTACTTC.

This rearrangement joins TRBV25-1 to TRBJ1-2; D may be TRBD1 (6 bases). Germline V gene sequence: CDR1 MGHDK, CDR2 SYGVNS. There are 15 residues in the CDR3. The V and J ends lost 1 base and 7 bases respectively, with 16 bases between them. The CDR3 nucleotides are TGTGCCAGCAGTGAATCAGCCAAGGGGGGATCTGGCTACACCTTC. This sequence encodes CASSESAKGGSGYTF.

The chain is built from TRBV20-1 and TRBJ1-2, with TRBD1 matching over 7 bases. The CDR3 runs 14 residues. J lost 2 bases, V lost 6 bases, and 9 bases had no gene match. Germline assignment: CDR1 DFQATT and CDR2 SNEGSKA (reference sequence). The CDR3 DNA reads as TGCAGTGCCCGAGACCCGACAGGGAACTATGGCTACACCTTC. Translated: CSARDPTGNYGYTF.

The chain uses TRBV6-1 and TRBJ1-5; TRBD1 matches 8 bases. In germline, CDR1 is MNHNS, CDR2 SASEGT. The CDR3 sequence is 15 residues long. V shed 6 bases and J 4 bases; nucleotides not matched to a gene: 8. The CDR3 reads CASRLTWTGNQPQHF. The DNA for the CDR3 is TGTGCCAGCAGATTGACCTGGACAGGGAATCAGCCCCAGCATTTT.

The sample holds a few counts of this clonotype. The genes are TRBV4-1 and TRBJ1-6; D is undetermined. The CDR3 contains 11 residues. V gave up 0 bases and J gave up 15 bases, with 6 bases separating them. Germline assignment: CDR1 MGHRA and CDR2 YSYEKL. CDR3 nucleotide sequence: TGCGCCAGCAGCCAAGATCGCTTCCTCCACTTT. Amino acid sequence: CASSQDRFLHF.

This chain connects TRBV27 to TRBJ2-5; D uncertain. The V end was cut by 2 bases, the J end by 5 bases, with 12 bases between. Germline V gene sequence: CDR1 MNHEY, CDR2 SMNVEV (reference sequence). This CDR3 has 14 residues. CDR3: CASSLKGLMETQYF. The CDR3 DNA sequence: TGTGCCAGCAGTTTAAAGGGTCTAATGGAGACCCAGTACTTC.

The chain employs TRBV6-1 and TRBJ1-1; D is unclear. The CDR3 contains 14 residues. The germline CDR1 and CDR2 sequences are MNHNS and SASEGT. The V end lost 8 bases, the J end lost 0 bases, and 13 bases lay between the germline ends. CDR3 sequence: CASGVERMNTEAFF. The CDR3 DNA reads as TGTGCCAGCGGAGTTGAAAGGATGAACACTGAAGCTTTCTTT.

This clonotype showed up just a few times. The rearrangement joins TRBV20-1 to TRBJ1-5, with D perhaps matching TRBD1 (5 bases). CDR1 and CDR2 (germline): DFQATT, SNEGSKA (reference sequence). V lost 5 bases to trimming and J lost 2 bases, with 16 bases between them. The CDR3 loop spans 15 amino acids. CDR3 residues: CSAQKGGAGNQPQHF. The CDR3 DNA reads as TGCAGTGCTCAAAAGGGAGGGGCGGGCAATCAGCCCCAGCATTTT.

The rearrangement joins TRBV7-3 to TRBJ2-6; no firm D call. The V end was cut by 1 base, the J end by 4 bases, with 5 bases between. The CDR3 contains 14 residues. Germline CDR1 and CDR2: SGHTA and FQGTGA. CDR3 bases: TGTGCCAGCAGCTTAAACGGCGGGGCCAACGTCCTGACTTTC. It specifies CASSLNGGANVLTF.

The V gene is TRBV20-1, the J gene TRBJ1-5; 9 bases match TRBD1. Germline V CDR1 and CDR2: DFQATT, SNEGSKA (reference sequence). The CDR3 length is 14 residues. The CDR3 DNA reads TGCATGGGTACAGGGGGCTCTAGCAATCAGCCCCAGCATTTT. This gives the protein CMGTGGSSNQPQHF.

The chain links TRBV12-3 or TRBV12-4 to TRBJ2-3, with D unresolved. The CDR3 spans 12 residues. The V end lost 2 bases, the J end lost 5 bases, and 5 bases lay between the germline ends. The CDR3 DNA follows: TGTGCCAGCAGTTTATGGCGAGATACGCAGTATTTT. Translated: CASSLWRDTQYF.

The DNA for the CDR3 is TGTGCCACCAGTGATTTTGTCAGTTACAATGAGCAGTTCTTC. Its translation is CATSDFVSYNEQFF. The rearrangement uses TRBV24-1 and TRBJ2-1; no clear D. The germline CDR1 and CDR2 sequences are KGHDR and SFDVKD. The V end lost 1 base, the J end lost 4 bases, and 7 bases lay between the germline ends. This CDR3 contains 14 residues.

The rearrangement uses TRBV28 and TRBJ2-7, with D maybe TRBD1 (5 bases). The V gene lost 6 bases and the J gene lost 6 bases, with 12 bases spanning the gap. The CDR3 has 12 residues. The germline CDR1 and CDR2 sequences are MDHEN and SYDVKM. The CDR3 region is CASRVQGGEQYF. DNA for the CDR3: TGTGCCAGCAGGGTTCAGGGTGGCGAGCAGTACTTC.

The J gene is TRBJ2-7, the V gene TRBV7-8; TRBD1 matches at 10 bases. Germline CDR1 reads SGHVS; CDR2 reads FQNEAQ. With V trimmed by 1 base and J by 3 bases, 3 bases remained unmatched. The CDR3 totals 15 residues. The CDR3 coding sequence is TGTGCCAGCAGCTTAGACGGGACAGGGGTCTACGAGCAGTACGTC. Protein product: CASSLDGTGVYEQYV.

This clonotype was detected a few times. V usage is TRBV28 and J usage is TRBJ1-2, with 7 bases fitting TRBD1. The CDR3 loop spans 15 amino acids. Trimming removed 6 bases from V and 3 bases from J; junction bases left unmatched: 10. The V gene's germline CDR1 is MDHEN and CDR2 SYDVKM. As DNA, the CDR3 is TGTGCCAGCAGATACCCGACAGGGTATTACTATGGCTACACCTTC. The encoded protein is CASRYPTGYYYGYTF.

J is TRBJ2-1 and V is TRBV13; 9 bases agree with TRBD2. This CDR3 contains 18 residues. Germline V gene lookup returns CDR1 PRHDT and CDR2 FYEKMQ (reference sequence). The V segment lost 2 bases and the J segment 5 bases; nucleotides outside the gene matches: 13. The CDR3 loop is CASSLFLSLAGNHNEQFF. DNA for the CDR3: TGTGCCAGCAGCTTATTCCTGTCTCTAGCGGGAAACCACAATGAGCAGTTCTTC.